Shown below are 8 T cell receptor beta chains from a single sample sequenced in a study of blood T cell repertoires in COVID-19 (dated by TCRdb to 2018 to 2021). The protocol used for the library was the immunoSEQ multiplex PCR assay. This immuneACCESS table, as held by TCRdb, lists in-frame sequences with V and J called but not all clones. Of the missing ones, under half trace to an unresolved V gene in checked studies; the others have no known cause. This sample has about 50,000 clones in its table, and 91% of those were observed once. Together, the top ten hold more than 5.5% of the sample. The sequencing sample was made of peripheral blood. These receptors all stem from a man aged 50 to 60 with active COVID-19.

The CDR3 sequence: CASSLGGQGGETQYF. The CDR3 DNA follows: TGTGCCAGTAGTCTGGGGGGACAGGGAGGGGAGACCCAGTACTTC. The chain has TRBV19 and TRBJ2-5, with 9 positions matching TRBD1. CDR3 length: 15 amino acids. V trimming: 5 bases; J trimming: 5 bases; junction bases outside the gene matches: 9. Germline lookup yields CDR1 LNHDA and CDR2 SQIVND (reference sequence).

This chain connects TRBV7-2 to TRBJ2-1; 10 bases line up with TRBD2. The junction had 23 bases not matched to a gene; V was cut back by 4 bases and J by 8 bases. CDR3 length: 20 residues. Per germline, CDR1 SGHTA and CDR2 FQGNSA. In DNA, the CDR3 is TGTGCCAGCAGCTCAGCGGGGGCTAGCGGGGGCCGCTGGGGGGTCGATGAGCAGTTCTTC. It yields the protein CASSSAGASGGRWGVDEQFF.

In its sample, this clone was seen a few times. The chain employs TRBV7-2 and TRBJ1-6; D call uncertain. The CDR3 covers 14 residues. V lost 3 bases and J lost 2, with 5 bases in between. Per germline, CDR1 SGHTA and CDR2 FQGNSA. CDR3 loop: CASSLVAYNSPLHF. CDR3 bases: TGTGCCAGCAGCTTGGTAGCCTATAATTCACCCCTCCACTTT.

Worth noting for this clone: Other DNA sequences within the sample encode an identical CDR3. The chain has TRBV6-2 or TRBV6-3 and TRBJ2-7, with TRBD2 as a possible D gene (5 bases). CDR1 and CDR2 (germline): MNHEY, SVGEGT. The CDR3 is 17 residues long. Trimming left V 2 bases short and J 0 bases short, with 17 bases between. The chain's CDR3 is CASSYMHFGDRSYEQYF. CDR3 DNA: TGTGCCAGCAGTTACATGCATTTCGGGGATCGCTCCTACGAGCAGTACTTC.

The V call is TRBV28, the J call TRBJ2-7; TRBD2 aligns across 15 bases. The ends lost 3 bases at V and 12 bases at J; junction bases unmatched: 9. This CDR3 comprises 15 residues. Germline CDR1 reads MDHEN; CDR2 reads SYDVKM. The CDR3 is CASSLGLAGGRVGYF. The CDR3 DNA sequence: TGTGCCAGCAGTTTGGGACTAGCGGGGGGCAGGGTTGGGTACTTC.

The gene calls are TRBV29-1 and TRBJ2-3; a weak D match, TRBD2 (5 bases). The length of the CDR3 is 15 residues. With 8 bases removed from V and 0 bases from J, the gap between germline ends came to 18 bases. Germline CDR1 and CDR2: SQVTM and ANQGSEA. For the CDR3, the DNA is TGCAGCTTCAGCGAGGGTTCGAGGAGCACAGATACGCAGTATTTT. It encodes CSFSEGSRSTDTQYF.

This chain links TRBV19 with TRBJ2-7, with TRBD1 identical over 9 bases. J gave up 4 bases and V 4 bases, and 8 bases lay outside the gene matches. CDR3 length: 15 amino acids. Germline CDR1 and CDR2: LNHDA and SQIVND (reference sequence). The CDR3 region has the DNA TGTGCCAGTAGTACACTTGCCGGGACAGGGTACGAGCAGTACTTC. This gives the protein CASSTLAGTGYEQYF.

The rearrangement joins TRBV7-2 to TRBJ1-6; perhaps TRBD1 as D (6 bases). Trimming shortened V by 3 bases and J by 7 bases, and 13 bases separated the two germline ends. Germline V gene data show CDR1 as SGHTA and CDR2 as FQGNSA. This CDR3 has 15 residues. This chain's CDR3 is CASSLNAGENSPLHF. CDR3 sequence (DNA): TGTGCCAGCAGCTTGAACGCAGGGGAAAATTCACCCCTCCACTTT.